The 25 T cell receptor beta chains below all came from one sample that was sequenced in a study of spatial heterogeneity in lung cancer. TCRdb analysed the 5' RACE reads with MiXCR anew, one entry per CDR3 protein. The data hold 25,000 to 30,000 distinct CDR3 sequences, with about 7% observed a single time. Indicated time point: sample taken at primary tumor resection. Study-level points and caveats: Higher tumor mutation counts went along with higher counts of expanded intratumoral alpha and beta TCRs.

Their antigens remain unidentified. Sequencing was performed on lung tumor tissue, taken at surgery. These TCRs come from a male donor with early-stage non-small cell lung cancer.

V is TRBV6-6 and J is TRBJ2-1; D is perhaps TRBD1 or TRBD2 (5 bases each). CDR3 length equals 12 residues. Germline V lookup: CDR1 MNHNY, CDR2 SVGAGI (reference sequence). Trimming shortened V by 2 bases and J by 8 bases, and 7 bases separated the two germline ends. CDR3 sequence (DNA): TGTGCCAGCAGTTACGGGGGAGATGAGCAGTTCTTC. It translates to CASSYGGDEQFF.

This clonotype has ten or more counts. The chain combines TRBV15 with TRBJ2-3, with 11 bases that match TRBD2. CDR3 length: 16 amino acids. V shed 2 bases, J shed 4 bases, and the junction held 5 bases outside the gene matches. Germline V gives CDR1 LNHNV, CDR2 YYDKDF (reference sequence). The chain's CDR3 is CATSRISGGASDTQYF. The CDR3 nucleotides read TGTGCCACCAGCAGAATTAGCGGGGGGGCCTCAGATACGCAGTATTTT.

This clonotype was seen a few times. The CDR3 region has the DNA TGTGCCAGCAGCCTCTACGGACCACTTACAAGAGGGGAGCAGTACTTC. Translation gives CASSLYGPLTRGEQYF. This chain connects TRBV28 to TRBJ2-7; maybe TRBD2 (5 bases). The germline V and J ends were trimmed by 6 bases and 7 bases, with 25 bases remaining between them. The CDR3 is 16 residues long. In germline, CDR1 is MDHEN, CDR2 SYDVKM.

Many counts were recorded for this clonotype. The chain is built from TRBV5-1 and TRBJ1-1; tentatively, D is TRBD1 (6 bases). CDR3 length equals 16 residues. Per germline, CDR1 SGHRS and CDR2 YFSETQ. The germline V and J ends were trimmed by 5 bases and 0 bases, with 17 bases remaining between them. The CDR3 DNA follows: TGCGCCAGCAGGGGGACATCCTCCGATTTGAACACTGAAGCTTTCTTT. Translating gives CASRGTSSDLNTEAFF.

This clonotype was picked up many times. The CDR3 loop is CSAGGPSNQPQHF. DNA of the CDR3: TGCAGTGCTGGGGGCCCTTCCAATCAGCCCCAGCATTTT. V gene TRBV20-1 combines with J gene TRBJ1-5, with D possibly being TRBD1 (6 bases). CDR3 size: 13 residues. In germline, CDR1 is DFQATT, CDR2 SNEGSKA (reference sequence). The V gene lost 5 bases and the J gene lost 3 bases, with 11 bases spanning the gap.

This clonotype was counted many times. This chain connects TRBV20-1 to TRBJ2-1; 8 nucleotides line up with TRBD2. V was clipped by 1 base and J by 7 bases; unmatched bases: 6. The CDR3 covers 14 residues. Germline assignment: CDR1 DFQATT and CDR2 SNEGSKA (reference sequence). The CDR3 nucleotides read TGCAGTGCTAGAGTTTTAGCGGGGAAGAATGAGCAGTTCTTC. Its protein product is CSARVLAGKNEQFF.

There are many counts of this clonotype. The genes are TRBV7-9 and TRBJ2-2; maybe TRBD2 (5 bases). CDR3 length equals 16 residues. Trimming removed 7 bases from V and 2 bases from J, with 17 bases in between. Germline CDR1 reads SEHNR; CDR2 reads FQNEAQ (reference sequence). CDR3 region: CASNAPRALNTGELFF. In DNA form, the CDR3 reads TGTGCCAGCAATGCCCCGCGGGCACTAAACACCGGGGAGCTGTTTTTT.

This clonotype was recorded many times. The rearrangement joins TRBV7-2 to TRBJ1-3, with 8 positions matching TRBD1. The CDR3 spans 17 residues. Germline V CDR1 and CDR2: SGHTA, FQGNSA. The V and J ends lost 5 bases and 2 bases, in that order; junction bases with no gene match: 11. CDR3: CASSPKRSGQAGNTIYF. The CDR3 region has the DNA TGTGCCAGCAGCCCGAAAAGATCGGGACAGGCTGGAAACACCATATATTTT.

This sequence joins TRBV7-6 and TRBJ2-5, with D possibly matching TRBD1 (5 bases). V lost 0 bases and J 8 bases, leaving 7 bases between the germline ends. CDR1 and CDR2 from the germline V gene are SGHVS and FNYEAQ. The CDR3 sequence is 12 residues long. CDR3 DNA sequence: TGTGCCAGCAGCTTAGCGCAGGGCACCCAGTACTTC. Residues: CASSLAQGTQYF.

This clonotype was observed at least ten times. In nucleotides, the CDR3 is TGTGCCAGCAGCCCGGACAGGGGCGCCATCTATGGCTACACCTTC. Its protein is CASSPDRGAIYGYTF. The chain links TRBV5-4 to TRBJ1-2, with 9 nucleotides matching TRBD1. The CDR3 covers 15 residues. J gave up 4 bases and V 4 bases, and 8 bases lay outside the gene matches. The germline V gene encodes CDR1 SGHNT and CDR2 YYREEE (reference sequence).

This chain joins TRBV7-2 and TRBJ1-1; the D gene is possibly TRBD1 (5 bases). The germline gives CDR1 SGHTA, CDR2 FQGNSA. Between the trimmed V and J ends, which lost 2 bases and 6 bases, there was a span of 10 bases. There are 13 residues in the CDR3. The CDR3, as DNA: TGTGCCAGCAGCTTACAGGGTTTCTCTGAAGCTTTCTTT. It yields the protein CASSLQGFSEAFF.

This clonotype was counted many times. The chain's CDR3 is CASSLAAVTDEQFF. Written as DNA, the CDR3 is TGTGCCAGCAGCTTAGCAGCCGTAACCGATGAGCAGTTCTTC. The rearrangement joins TRBV11-3 to TRBJ2-1, with D hard to call. The CDR3 is 14 amino acids. Germline CDR1 is SGHNT and CDR2 is YENEEA. The V end was cut by 1 base, the J end by 8 bases, with 12 bases between.

In its sample, this clonotype was seen a few times. V usage is TRBV5-1 and J usage is TRBJ1-2; 8 nucleotides align to TRBD1. V dropped 7 bases and J dropped 6; count of bases not matched to a gene: 5. CDR1 and CDR2 from the germline V gene are SGHRS and YFSETQ. CDR3 length equals 12 residues. The CDR3 loop is CASGQGADGYTF. Here the CDR3 DNA reads TGCGCCAGCGGGCAGGGGGCTGATGGCTACACCTTC.

The table lists this clonotype with many counts. The gene calls are TRBV12-3 or TRBV12-4 and TRBJ2-7, with D perhaps matching TRBD2 (7 bases). V was shortened by 7 bases and J by 1 base, with 17 bases between the two germline ends. The CDR3 extends over 15 amino acids. The CDR3: CASTPGGQGSYEQYF. The DNA for the CDR3 is TGTGCCAGCACACCGGGGGGACAAGGGTCCTACGAGCAGTACTTC.

This clonotype was recorded many times. The J gene is TRBJ1-2, the V gene TRBV20-1; no clear D. The CDR3 runs 13 residues. Germline lookup yields CDR1 DFQATT and CDR2 SNEGSKA (reference sequence). V dropped 1 base and J dropped 4 bases, with 10 bases sitting between them. CDR3 in DNA: TGCAGTGCTAGAGTGAAGACACTCTATGGCTACACCTTC. This translates into CSARVKTLYGYTF.

The CDR3 protein is CASSYSPRGQVEAFF. CDR3 in DNA: TGTGCCAGCAGTTACTCGCCCAGGGGGCAGGTTGAAGCTTTCTTT. The chain is built from TRBV6-2 or TRBV6-3 and TRBJ1-1, with TRBD1 identical over 8 bases. Germline V lookup: CDR1 MNHEY, CDR2 SVGEGT. The CDR3 extends over 15 amino acids. With V trimmed by 0 bases and J by 7 bases, 7 bases remained unmatched.

This clonotype was counted at least ten times. The rearrangement uses TRBV29-1 and TRBJ1-1, with no clear D. This CDR3 comprises 14 residues. Germline-derived CDR1 and CDR2 are SQVTM and ANQGSEA. V was shortened by 6 bases and J by 11 bases, with 25 bases between the two germline ends. CDR3 coding DNA: TGCAGCGTCCAGTACCAACGGACCGACGTTGGGGCTTTCTTT. It specifies CSVQYQRTDVGAFF. The full variable domain, rest sourced from reference TRBV29-1 and TRBJ1-1, is SAVISQKPSRDICQRGTSLTIQCQVDSQVTMMFWYRQQPGQSLTLIATANQGSEATYESGFVIDKFPISRPNLTFSTLTVSNMSPEDSSIYLCSVQYQRTDVGAFFGQGTRLTVV.

This clonotype occurred many times. This chain connects TRBV7-2 to TRBJ1-2, with D hard to call. Trimming cost V 1 base and J 4 bases, with 10 bases left between them. The germline V gene has CDR1 SGHTA and CDR2 FQGNSA. This CDR3 comprises 14 residues. In DNA, the CDR3 is TGTGCCAGCAGCTTAGGTCCAGGCGTCTATGGCTACACCTTC. It translates to CASSLGPGVYGYTF. Combining the CDR3 with reference TRBV7-2 and TRBJ1-2 gives the whole variable domain GAGVSQSPSNKVTEKGKDVELRCDPISGHTALYWYRQSLGQGLEFLIYFQGNSAPDKSGLPSDRFSAERTGGSVSTLTIQRTQQEDSAVYLCASSLGPGVYGYTFGSGTRLTVV.

This clonotype was seen a handful of times. The rearrangement links TRBV7-2 to TRBJ1-6; D is unclear. Trimming shortened V by 5 bases and J by 6 bases, and 11 bases separated the two germline ends. The CDR3 contains 14 residues. Germline CDR1 is SGHTA and CDR2 is FQGNSA. CDR3 sequence (DNA): TGTGCCAGCAGCCCAGGATTTGGTAATTCACCCCTCCACTTT. Translating it yields CASSPGFGNSPLHF.

The chain links TRBV5-1 to TRBJ2-5; TRBD1 matches 7 bases. V was pared by 0 bases and J by 5 bases, with 4 bases of the junction left unmatched. CDR1 is SGHRS and CDR2 is YFSETQ in the germline V gene. The CDR3 has 14 residues. In nucleotides, the CDR3 is TGCGCCAGCAGCTTGGGAACGGGACAGGAGACCCAGTACTTC. Translated, it gives CASSLGTGQETQYF.

The chain combines TRBV11-2 with TRBJ1-1, with D uncertain. This CDR3 comprises 15 residues. Per the germline V gene, CDR1 is SGHAT and CDR2 is FQNNGV. V lost 0 bases and J lost 2, with 10 bases in between. CDR3 DNA: TGTGCCAGCAGCTTAGAGTGGACGGGAAACACTGAAGCTTTCTTT. It translates to CASSLEWTGNTEAFF.

This clonotype appeared many times. V and J are TRBV28 and TRBJ2-2, with 7 bases that match TRBD2. The germline V gene encodes CDR1 MDHEN and CDR2 SYDVKM. The CDR3 consists of 13 residues. For the CDR3, the DNA is TGTGCTGAGCGGGGCCCGAACACCGGGGAGCTGTTTTTT. It encodes CAERGPNTGELFF.

This clonotype occurred a few times. The V and J genes are TRBV12-3 or TRBV12-4 and TRBJ2-7; a weak D match, TRBD1 (6 bases). This CDR3 is built from 15 residues. V lost 4 bases and J lost 3, with 16 bases in between. For the CDR3, the DNA is TGTGCCAGCAGTTCCACCGGGACATTGAACTACGAGCAGTACTTC. Its protein product is CASSSTGTLNYEQYF.

This clonotype was picked up one time. It may be a read error: a sequence one base away is much more abundant. The chain employs TRBV5-1 and TRBJ2-3; weak D call: TRBD2 (7 bases). CDR1 is SGHRS and CDR2 is YFSETQ in the germline V gene. The ends were cut back, 0 bases at V and 1 base at J, with 12 bases in the middle. The CDR3 runs to 16 residues. CDR3 residues: CASSLGPGGGTDTQYF. The CDR3 nucleotides read TGCGCCAGCAGCTTGGGTCCGGGGGGCGGCACAGATACGCAGTATTTT.

This clonotype was found many times. The V and J genes are TRBV4-2 and TRBJ1-3; 7 bases are shared with TRBD1. This CDR3 contains 16 residues. CDR1 is LGHNA, CDR2 YNFKEQ, per germline. V lost 1 base to trimming and J lost 4 bases; unmatched junction nucleotides: 7. CDR3 bases: TGTGCCAGCAGCCAAGTCGGTCAGGGGGGAGGAAACACCATATATTTT. Protein product: CASSQVGQGGGNTIYF.